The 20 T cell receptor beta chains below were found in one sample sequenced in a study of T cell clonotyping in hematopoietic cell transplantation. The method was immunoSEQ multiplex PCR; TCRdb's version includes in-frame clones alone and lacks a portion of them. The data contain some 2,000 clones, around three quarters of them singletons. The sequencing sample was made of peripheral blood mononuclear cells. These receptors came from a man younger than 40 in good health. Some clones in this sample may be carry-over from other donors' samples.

The CDR3 sequence is CASSLGGHDQYF. The CDR3 DNA follows: TGCGCCAGCAGCTTGGGCGGGCATGACCAGTACTTC. The chain carries TRBV5-1 and TRBJ2-5; a weak D match, TRBD2 (5 bases). Trimming removed 0 bases at V and 10 bases at J, with 10 bases between. The CDR3 extends over 12 amino acids. Germline V gene lookup returns CDR1 SGHRS and CDR2 YFSETQ.

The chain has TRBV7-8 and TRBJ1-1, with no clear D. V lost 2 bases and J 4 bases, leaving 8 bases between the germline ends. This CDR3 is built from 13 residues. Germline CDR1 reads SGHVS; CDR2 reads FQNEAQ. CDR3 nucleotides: TGTGCCAGCAGCTTATTGAAGGGCACTGAAGCTTTCTTT. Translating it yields CASSLLKGTEAFF.

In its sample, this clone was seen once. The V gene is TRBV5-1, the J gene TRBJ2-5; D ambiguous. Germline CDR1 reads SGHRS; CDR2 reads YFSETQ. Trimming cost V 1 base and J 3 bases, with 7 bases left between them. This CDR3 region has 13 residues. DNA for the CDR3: TGCGCCAGCAGCTTGATTACAGAAGAGACCCAGTACTTC. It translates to CASSLITEETQYF.

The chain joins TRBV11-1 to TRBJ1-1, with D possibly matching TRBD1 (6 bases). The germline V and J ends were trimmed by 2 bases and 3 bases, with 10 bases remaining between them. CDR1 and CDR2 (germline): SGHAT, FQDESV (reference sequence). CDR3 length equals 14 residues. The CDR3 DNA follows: TGTGCCAGCAGCTTAAGAAACAGGGACACTGAAGCTTTCTTT. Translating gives CASSLRNRDTEAFF.

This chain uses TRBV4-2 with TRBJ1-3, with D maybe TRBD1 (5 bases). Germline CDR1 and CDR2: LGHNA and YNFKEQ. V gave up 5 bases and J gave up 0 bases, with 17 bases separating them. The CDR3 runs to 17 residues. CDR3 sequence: CASSDFLEGNSGNTIYF. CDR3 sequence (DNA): TGTGCCAGCAGCGATTTCTTGGAGGGGAACTCTGGAAACACCATATATTTT.

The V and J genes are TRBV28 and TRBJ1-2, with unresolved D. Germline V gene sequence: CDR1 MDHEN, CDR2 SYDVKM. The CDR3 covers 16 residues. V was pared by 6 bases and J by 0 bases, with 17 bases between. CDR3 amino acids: CASSPTWLGSNYGYTF. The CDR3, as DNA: TGTGCCAGCAGCCCTACCTGGCTCGGGTCTAACTATGGCTACACCTTC.

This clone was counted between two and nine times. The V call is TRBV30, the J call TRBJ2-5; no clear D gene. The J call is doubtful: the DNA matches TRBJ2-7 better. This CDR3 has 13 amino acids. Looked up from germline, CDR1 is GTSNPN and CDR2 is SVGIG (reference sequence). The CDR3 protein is CAADGELSYEQYF. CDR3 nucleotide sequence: TGTGCCGCGGACGGTGAGCTCTCCTACGAGCAGTACTTC.

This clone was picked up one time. DNA of the CDR3: TGCGCCAGCAGCCAAGATATTGGCTCATACGGAAACACCATATATTTT. It encodes CASSQDIGSYGNTIYF. The V call is TRBV4-3, the J call TRBJ1-3; D call uncertain. V lost 0 bases to trimming and J lost 4 bases, with 13 bases between them. CDR1 is LGHNA, CDR2 YSLEER, per germline. The CDR3 spans 16 residues.

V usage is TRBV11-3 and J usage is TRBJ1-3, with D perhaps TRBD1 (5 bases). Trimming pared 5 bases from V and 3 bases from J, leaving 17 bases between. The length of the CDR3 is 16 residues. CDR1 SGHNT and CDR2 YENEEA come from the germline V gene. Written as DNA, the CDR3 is TGTGCCAGCAGCCTTCGGATGGGGGACGATGGAAACACCATATATTTT. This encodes CASSLRMGDDGNTIYF.

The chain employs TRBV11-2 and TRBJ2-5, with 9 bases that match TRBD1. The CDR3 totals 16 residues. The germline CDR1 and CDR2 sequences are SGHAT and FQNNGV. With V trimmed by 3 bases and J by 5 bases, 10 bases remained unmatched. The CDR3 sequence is CASSFGGTGSVETQYF. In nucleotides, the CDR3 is TGTGCCAGCAGCTTTGGAGGGACAGGGAGCGTGGAGACCCAGTACTTC.

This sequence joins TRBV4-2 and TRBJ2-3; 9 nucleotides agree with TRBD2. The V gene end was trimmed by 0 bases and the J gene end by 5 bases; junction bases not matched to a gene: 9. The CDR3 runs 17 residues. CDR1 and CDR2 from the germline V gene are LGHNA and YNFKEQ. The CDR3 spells CASSQDGAGGRGDTQYF. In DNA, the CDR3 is TGTGCCAGCAGCCAAGATGGGGCGGGGGGGCGAGGAGATACGCAGTATTTT.

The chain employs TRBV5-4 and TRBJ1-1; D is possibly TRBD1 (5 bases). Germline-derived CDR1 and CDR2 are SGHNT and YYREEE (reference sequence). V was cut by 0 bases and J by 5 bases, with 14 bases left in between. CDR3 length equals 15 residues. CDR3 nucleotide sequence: TGTGCCAGCAGCTTGGAGGACACTGAGCCAACTGAAGCTTTCTTT. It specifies CASSLEDTEPTEAFF.

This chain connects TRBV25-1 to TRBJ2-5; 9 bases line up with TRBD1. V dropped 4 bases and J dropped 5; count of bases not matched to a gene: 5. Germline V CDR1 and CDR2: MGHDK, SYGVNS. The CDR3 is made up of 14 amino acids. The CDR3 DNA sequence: TGTGCCAGCAGTGGGACAGGGGCCAGCGAGACCCAGTACTTC. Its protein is CASSGTGASETQYF. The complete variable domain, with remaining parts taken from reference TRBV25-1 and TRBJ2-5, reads EADIYQTPRYLVIGTGKKITLECSQTMGHDKMYWYQQDPGMELHLIHYSYGVNSTEKGDLSSESTVSRIRTEHFPLTLESARPSHTSQYLCASSGTGASETQYFGPGTRLLVL.

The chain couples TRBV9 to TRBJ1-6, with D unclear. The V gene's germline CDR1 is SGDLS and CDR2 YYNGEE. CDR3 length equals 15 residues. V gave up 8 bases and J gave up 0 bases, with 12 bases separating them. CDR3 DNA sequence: TGTGCCAGTGGACGAGGGAGCTCCTATAATTCACCCCTCCACTTT. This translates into CASGRGSSYNSPLHF.

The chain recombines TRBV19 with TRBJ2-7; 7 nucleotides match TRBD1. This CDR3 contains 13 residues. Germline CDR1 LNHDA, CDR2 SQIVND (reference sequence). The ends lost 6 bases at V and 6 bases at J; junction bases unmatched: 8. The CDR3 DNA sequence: TGTGCCAGTAGGGGGGTAGGGGGCGGCGAGCAGTACTTC. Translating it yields CASRGVGGGEQYF.

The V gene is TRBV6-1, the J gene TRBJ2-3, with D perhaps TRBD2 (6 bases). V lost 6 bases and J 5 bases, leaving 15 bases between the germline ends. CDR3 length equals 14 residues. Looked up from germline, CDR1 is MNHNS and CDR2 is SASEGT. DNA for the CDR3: TGTGCCAGCAGACTGTCTGGTAGCGGAGATACGCAGTATTTT. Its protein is CASRLSGSGDTQYF.

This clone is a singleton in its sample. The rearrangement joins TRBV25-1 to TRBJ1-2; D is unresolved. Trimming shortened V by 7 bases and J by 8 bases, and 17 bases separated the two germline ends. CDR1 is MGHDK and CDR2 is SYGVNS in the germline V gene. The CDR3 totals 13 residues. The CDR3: CASKGGSARGYTF. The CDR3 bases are TGTGCCAGCAAGGGAGGGTCAGCTAGGGGCTACACCTTC.

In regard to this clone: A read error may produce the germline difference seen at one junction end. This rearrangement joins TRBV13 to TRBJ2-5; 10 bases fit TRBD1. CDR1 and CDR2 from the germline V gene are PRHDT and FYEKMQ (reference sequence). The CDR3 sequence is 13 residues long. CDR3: CASTPIDRGPQDF. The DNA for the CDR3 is TGTGCCAGCACCCCGATCGACAGGGGGCCTCAGGACTTC.

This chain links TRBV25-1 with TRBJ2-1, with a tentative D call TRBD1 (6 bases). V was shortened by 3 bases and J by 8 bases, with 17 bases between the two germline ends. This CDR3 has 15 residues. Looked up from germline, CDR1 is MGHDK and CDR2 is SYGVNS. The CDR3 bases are TGTGCCAGCAGTGAGCCTCTTTCCAGGGGTTATGAGCAGTTCTTC. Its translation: CASSEPLSRGYEQFF. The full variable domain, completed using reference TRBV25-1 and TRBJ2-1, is EADIYQTPRYLVIGTGKKITLECSQTMGHDKMYWYQQDPGMELHLIHYSYGVNSTEKGDLSSESTVSRIRTEHFPLTLESARPSHTSQYLCASSEPLSRGYEQFFGPGTRLTVL.

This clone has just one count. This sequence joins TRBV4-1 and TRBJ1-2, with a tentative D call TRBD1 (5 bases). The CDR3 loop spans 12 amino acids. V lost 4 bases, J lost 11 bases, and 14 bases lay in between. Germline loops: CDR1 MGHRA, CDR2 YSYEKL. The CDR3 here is CASSRMTVEYTF. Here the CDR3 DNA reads TGCGCCAGCAGCCGTATGACAGTCGAATACACCTTC.